The entry below gives a single T cell receptor beta chain sequence along with its context. What it binds is unknown. The repertoire was sequenced with immunoSEQ multiplex PCR; TCRdb's copy has only in-frame clones and lacks some. The sample shows about 85,000 clones, about 81% of them seen only once. The germline V gene encodes CDR1 LNHNV and CDR2 YYDKDF (reference sequence). There are 13 residues in the CDR3. J lost 4 bases, V lost 8 bases, and 7 bases had no gene match. The data derive from a study of OX40 agonist ivuxolimab in advanced cancers. Study-level background: Patients were treated with ivuxolimab, an agonistic anti-OX40 (CD134) antibody. Whole-study results and caveats: Dosing at 0.1 to 3.0 mg/kg was accompanied by clonal expansion of CD4+ and CD8+ blood T cells by week 6.

This sequence joins TRBV15 and TRBJ2-7; 8 bases are shared with TRBD2. This clonotype was obtained from an adult with an advanced solid tumor such as melanoma, head and neck, liver or kidney cancer. This sample comprised CD4+ or CD8+ T cells sorted from blood, obtained in a trial of the OX40 agonist ivuxolimab. The CDR3 reads CATGAGDGYEQYF. The CDR3 DNA is TGTGCCACCGGAGCGGGAGATGGGTACGAGCAGTACTTC.